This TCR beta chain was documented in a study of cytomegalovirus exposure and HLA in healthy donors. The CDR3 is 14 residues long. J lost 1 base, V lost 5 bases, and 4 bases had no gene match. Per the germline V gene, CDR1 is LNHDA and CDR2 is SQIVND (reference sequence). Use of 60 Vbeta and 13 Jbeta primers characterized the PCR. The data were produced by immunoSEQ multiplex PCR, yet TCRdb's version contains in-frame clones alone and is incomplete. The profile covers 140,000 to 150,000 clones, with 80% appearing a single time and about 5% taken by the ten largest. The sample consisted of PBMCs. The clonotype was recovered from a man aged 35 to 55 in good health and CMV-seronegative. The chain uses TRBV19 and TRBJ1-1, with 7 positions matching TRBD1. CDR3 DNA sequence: TGTGCCAGTAGTCGAGGGGACAGGAACACTGAAGCTTTCTTT. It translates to CASSRGDRNTEAFF. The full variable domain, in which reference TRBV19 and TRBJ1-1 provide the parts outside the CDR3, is DGGITQSPKYLFRKEGQNVTLSCEQNLNHDAMYWYRQDPGQGLRLIYYSQIVNDFQKGDIAEGYSVSREKKESFPLTVTSAQKNPTAFYLCASSRGDRNTEAFFGQGTRLTVV.